The clone carrying this T cell receptor (beta chain) was detected many times. Antigen unknown. Germline V gives CDR1 SGHTA, CDR2 FQGNSA. J was trimmed by 5 bases and V by 3 bases; bases with no gene match: 6. This CDR3 is built from 15 residues. Thyroid ultrasound and orbital computed tomography, with clinical symptoms and serum thyroxine and TRAb, informed diagnoses. The sample is drawn from a study of T cells in Graves' hyperthyroidism and ophthalmopathy. Whole-study results and caveats: Also found in blood were most expanded thyroid clonotypes above 0.001.

RNA transcripts served as the template for amplifying TCR beta CDR3 regions. First-round RT-PCR of the TCR CDR3 relied on the HTBI primer set. TCRdb re-called the multiplex PCR reads through MiXCR, storing one row per CDR3 protein. The data hold roughly 580,000 distinct CDR3 sequences, with just over 45% observed a single time. This TCR was sampled from a woman between 18 and 30 years old with Graves' hyperthyroidism. V usage is TRBV7-2 and J usage is TRBJ2-7; 11 nucleotides align to TRBD1. The sequenced sample consisted of peripheral blood or thyroid tissue (not recorded which). The CDR3 DNA sequence: TGTGCCAGCAGCTTGGGACAGGGGGTACGAAACGAGCAGTACTTC. Residues: CASSLGQGVRNEQYF.